This T cell receptor (beta chain) was sequenced for a study of T cells in Graves' hyperthyroidism and ophthalmopathy. Thyroid ultrasound, orbital computed tomography, clinical symptoms, and serum thyroxine and TRAb underpinned diagnoses. This clonotype was observed many times. RNA transcripts served as the template for amplifying TCR beta CDR3 regions. A first-round RT-PCR of the TCR CDR3 used the HTBI primer set. MiXCR was run by TCRdb on the multiplex PCR reads, yielding one entry per CDR3 protein. Among over 350,000 distinct CDR3 sequences listed, 11% to 15% were seen once. Germline-derived CDR1 and CDR2 are DFQATT and SNEGSKA (reference sequence). CDR3 length: 17 residues. V dropped 3 bases and J dropped 3; count of bases not matched to a gene: 6.

The chain has TRBV20-1 and TRBJ2-3; 16 positions agree with TRBD2. What was sequenced was blood. This receptor was identified in a man aged 45-65 years with Graves' ophthalmopathy. This CDR3 is CSASGTSGRGSTDTQYF. CDR3 sequence (DNA): TGCAGTGCTAGTGGGACTAGCGGGAGGGGGAGTACAGATACGCAGTATTTT.